The 7 T cell receptor beta chains reported below all come from one sample, sequenced in a study of cytomegalovirus exposure and HLA in healthy donors. With 60 Vbeta and 13 Jbeta primers, the PCR was carried out. Here immunoSEQ multiplex PCR was the method, and the copy in TCRdb shows in-frame clones only, minus some. The sample lists about 110,000 clones, 82% occurring once. The sample taken for sequencing was PBMCs. These receptors all stem from a man between 25 and 39 years old in good health and CMV-seropositive.

CDR3 DNA sequence: TGTGCCAGCAGCTTAGCGGGGGGAGGCACTGAAGCTTTCTTT. It encodes CASSLAGGGTEAFF. The J gene is TRBJ1-1, the V gene TRBV7-8; D might be TRBD1 (5 bases). Germline V lookup: CDR1 SGHVS, CDR2 FQNEAQ. This CDR3 has 14 amino acids. V lost 0 bases and J lost 4, with 9 bases in between.

The rearrangement joins TRBV6-5 to TRBJ2-7; 9 positions match TRBD2. The CDR3 consists of 13 residues. Trimming removed 6 bases from V and 3 bases from J; junction bases left unmatched: 3. Germline CDR1 MNHEY, CDR2 SVGAGI. CDR3 sequence: CASRGTSHYEQYF. In DNA form, the CDR3 reads TGTGCCAGCAGGGGGACTAGCCACTACGAGCAGTACTTC.

The chain uses TRBV2 and TRBJ1-5; a weak D match, TRBD1 (6 bases). Germline V gene data show CDR1 as SNHLY and CDR2 as FYNNEI. The CDR3 runs to 14 residues. Trimming pared 8 bases from V and 4 bases from J, leaving 15 bases between. The CDR3 DNA sequence: TGTGCCAGCCGGGGACAATCGGGAAATCAGCCCCAGCATTTT. Protein: CASRGQSGNQPQHF.

The V and J genes are TRBV9 and TRBJ1-3; D is unclear. Deletions cut 3 bases from V and 0 bases from J, with 7 bases between. Germline loops: CDR1 SGDLS, CDR2 YYNGEE. This CDR3 region has 14 residues. In nucleotides, the CDR3 is TGTGCCAGCAGCGGCGCCCCCTCTGGAAACACCATATATTTT. Translated, it gives CASSGAPSGNTIYF.

On this clone: One end of the junction does not line up with germline, which may come from a read error. The rearrangement joins TRBV5-1 to TRBJ2-6; D possibly corresponds to TRBD2 (6 bases). This CDR3 is 15 amino acids long. In germline, CDR1 is SGHRS, CDR2 YFSETQ. In DNA form, the CDR3 reads TGCGCCAGCAGCTTGATAGGGACTGGGGCCAACGGCCTGACTTTC. This gives the protein CASSLIGTGANGLTF.

This clone was observed a few times. V and J are TRBV25-1 and TRBJ1-2, with a weak D call TRBD1 (5 bases). This CDR3 is built from 13 residues. Trimming took off 8 bases at V and 5 bases at J, with 15 bases between the two ends. CDR1 is MGHDK and CDR2 is SYGVNS in the germline V gene. The DNA of the CDR3 is TGTGCCAGCCGGGGACTCAATGGGTATGGCTACACCTTC. Amino acid sequence: CASRGLNGYGYTF.

V usage is TRBV6-5 and J usage is TRBJ2-2; a possible D gene is TRBD2 (6 bases). V was cut by 7 bases and J by 4 bases, with 16 bases left in between. Germline V CDR1 and CDR2: MNHEY, SVGAGI. This CDR3 contains 15 residues. This CDR3 reads CASTREPRSTGELFF. The CDR3 DNA reads as TGTGCCAGCACCCGGGAGCCGAGGAGCACCGGGGAGCTGTTTTTT.